A selection of T cell receptor beta chains follows, all from one sample in a study of T cells in Graves' hyperthyroidism and ophthalmopathy. TCRdb re-called the multiplex PCR reads through MiXCR, storing one row per CDR3 protein. This table holds around 500,000 distinct CDR3 sequences, about 15% found once. The specimen sequenced was blood. The source is a woman between 18 and 30 years old with Graves' hyperthyroidism. Each CDR3 is given without its conserved first and last residue. Expanded clones get a size class; other rows say once, few or many, or leave the size out.

abundance,len,v_gene,CDR3aa
few,10,TRBV9,ASTEKWEKLF
many,12,TRBV19,ASSMQASSETQY
NA,14,TRBV2,ASMRTSGSLYNEQF
many,15,TRBV19,ASSQPGQGATNQPQH
few,12,TRBV4-2,ASSQASMNTEAF
many,10,TRBV6-1,ASSPDNYGYT
many,13,TRBV11-3,ASSLLQSSYNEQF
few,16,TRBV19,ASSMNRKGFESNQPQH
many,13,TRBV2,ASNRDRGSYNEQF
many,13,TRBV19,ASSRQPSSYNEQF
many,12,TRBV30,AWSVGGRLETQY
NA,12,TRBV9,ASSWTESDEKLF
few,14,TRBV6-1,ASSRTGTGAIDEQF
NA,16,TRBV11-2,ASSFFPDRGIAGNTIY
many,16,TRBV11-2,ASSRTGTPHLTQETQY
NA,10,TRBV6-1,AFAGGGEKLF
NA,12,TRBV9,ASSQTDYPYEQY
few,11,TRBV18,ASSPREAAEQY
NA,13,TRBV28,ASSPHRDRNNEQF
many,12,TRBV28,ASRQRPTVEPQH
few,13,TRBV5-8,ASPPPGHRIYEQY
many,8,TRBV2,ASGDYGYT
NA,15,TRBV5-1,ASSWGLTADYYNEQF
NA,12,TRBV28,ASSLSAGEVTQY